Below, 22 T cell receptor beta chains from the same sample are listed, as sequenced in a study of PD-L1 blockade in urothelial cancer. As to time point: peripheral blood 6 weeks after treatment start. The repertoire was sequenced with immunoSEQ multiplex PCR; TCRdb's copy has only in-frame clones and lacks some. The repertoire holds more than 95,000 clones, about 84% seen once, with 2.4% in the top ten. Specimen: PBMCs, collected around atezolizumab (anti-PD-L1) treatment. The receptor set was obtained from a man aged 45-65 years with urothelial cancer.

In its sample, this clone was seen once. This chain uses TRBV7-9 with TRBJ2-1; TRBD2 matches 8 bases. The CDR3 runs to 11 residues. The germline gives CDR1 SEHNR, CDR2 FQNEAQ (reference sequence). Trimming at V came to 6 bases and at J to 9 bases, leaving 1 base not matched to a gene. Here the CDR3 reads CASSRGGEQFF. Here the CDR3 DNA reads TGTGCCAGCAGTCGGGGGGGTGAGCAGTTCTTC.

V usage is TRBV28 and J usage is TRBJ2-5, with 10 bases that match TRBD2. Germline V gene lookup returns CDR1 MDHEN and CDR2 SYDVKM. CDR3 length equals 14 residues. Trimming cost V 6 bases and J 5 bases; bases outside gene matches: 6. The CDR3 DNA is TGTGCCAGCAGGAGCGGGAGGGCTCCTGAGACCCAGTACTTC. Its translation is CASRSGRAPETQYF.

The rearrangement uses TRBV30 and TRBJ1-3; D unresolved. The V end was cut by 3 bases, the J end by 0 bases, with 9 bases between. This CDR3 contains 14 residues. Germline assignment: CDR1 GTSNPN and CDR2 SVGIG (reference sequence). The CDR3 protein is CAWRRAGSGNTIYF. CDR3 in DNA: TGTGCCTGGAGGCGAGCGGGCTCTGGAAACACCATATATTTT.

CDR3 in amino acids: CASLRREVNNEQFF. The CDR3 coding sequence is TGTGCCAGCTTAAGGCGGGAGGTCAACAATGAGCAGTTCTTC. The chain employs TRBV18 and TRBJ2-1; 8 bases fit TRBD2. The CDR3 is 14 residues long. The germline V gene has CDR1 KGHSH and CDR2 LQKENI. The J segment lost 5 bases and the V segment lost 7 bases, leaving 7 bases of the junction unmatched.

V usage is TRBV5-4 and J usage is TRBJ2-3, with 7 bases fitting TRBD2. Germline values: CDR1 SGHNT, CDR2 YYREEE (reference sequence). V lost 6 bases to trimming and J lost 2 bases; unmatched junction nucleotides: 6. CDR3 size: 14 residues. CDR3 amino acids: CASKRDSDTDTQYF. The CDR3 nucleotides read TGTGCCAGCAAGCGGGATTCAGACACAGATACGCAGTATTTT.

The chain links TRBV9 to TRBJ2-7; perhaps TRBD2 as D (5 bases). Germline V gene lookup returns CDR1 SGDLS and CDR2 YYNGEE. The CDR3 loop spans 13 amino acids. With 0 bases removed from V and 6 bases from J, the gap between germline ends came to 10 bases. The CDR3 sequence: CASSVVGIGEQYF. The DNA of the CDR3 is TGTGCCAGCAGCGTAGTCGGGATCGGCGAGCAGTACTTC.

The V and J genes are TRBV27 and TRBJ1-1, with D possibly TRBD1 on 5 matching bases. The length of the CDR3 is 14 residues. Trimming left V 7 bases short and J 3 bases short, with 15 bases between. Germline CDR1 reads MNHEY; CDR2 reads SMNVEV (reference sequence). Written as DNA, the CDR3 is TGTGCCAGCAAGGGGTTGGGCAGAGACACTGAAGCTTTCTTT. Protein: CASKGLGRDTEAFF.

The V and J genes are TRBV18 and TRBJ1-1; no reliable D call. The CDR3 has 14 residues. From germline, CDR1 is KGHSH and CDR2 LQKENI. Trimming took 3 bases from V and 3 from J, leaving 11 bases between them. The CDR3 DNA sequence: TGTGCCAGCTCACCTTCAGTCGGGGACACTGAAGCTTTCTTT. Translating it yields CASSPSVGDTEAFF.

The sample holds a few counts of this clone. Its ends do not fully match the called genes, so a read error is possible. This chain connects TRBV9 to TRBJ2-5, with D tentatively TRBD1 (6 bases). The CDR3 has 14 residues. CDR1 and CDR2 from the germline V gene are SGDLS and YYNGEE. The CDR3 coding sequence is TGTGCCAGCAGCGTAGGGACAGTTCAAGGGACCCAGTACTTC. Protein product: CASSVGTVQGTQYF.

The V and J genes are TRBV28 and TRBJ2-5; 11 bases line up with TRBD2. CDR1 and CDR2 (germline): MDHEN, SYDVKM. V was pared by 7 bases and J by 4 bases, with 8 bases of the junction left unmatched. The CDR3 is made up of 15 amino acids. Here the CDR3 DNA reads TGTGCCAGCACCATATTACTAGCGGGAGTAGAGACCCAGTACTTC. This gives the protein CASTILLAGVETQYF.

CDR3 residues: CASSLNRVAYEQYF. For the CDR3, the DNA is TGTGCCAGCAGTCTCAACAGGGTTGCCTACGAGCAGTACTTC. This rearrangement joins TRBV28 to TRBJ2-7, with TRBD1 as a possible D gene (6 bases). Trimming left V 5 bases short and J 2 bases short, with 13 bases between. This CDR3 spans 14 amino acids. The germline gives CDR1 MDHEN, CDR2 SYDVKM. Together with reference TRBV28 and TRBJ2-7, the CDR3 gives the full variable domain: DVKVTQSSRYLVKRTGEKVFLECVQDMDHENMFWYRQDPGLGLRLIYFSYDVKMKEKGDIPEGYSVSREKKERFSLILESASTNQTSMYLCASSLNRVAYEQYFGPGTRLTVT.

The gene calls are TRBV11-2 and TRBJ2-3, with 9 bases lining up with TRBD2. The germline V gene encodes CDR1 SGHAT and CDR2 FQNNGV. The CDR3 sequence is 15 residues long. Trimming cost V 3 bases and J 4 bases; bases outside gene matches: 5. CDR3 nucleotide sequence: TGTGCCAGCAGCTTTATAGCGGGAGTCCCAGATACGCAGTATTTT. It yields the protein CASSFIAGVPDTQYF.

The chain carries TRBV15 and TRBJ2-5; maybe TRBD1 (5 bases). Per the germline V gene, CDR1 is LNHNV and CDR2 is YYDKDF (reference sequence). The V gene lost 1 base and the J gene lost 1 base, with 10 bases spanning the gap. The CDR3 loop spans 15 amino acids. The CDR3 loop reads CATSRGRQPQETQYF. Written as DNA, the CDR3 is TGTGCCACCAGCAGAGGCCGACAGCCCCAAGAGACCCAGTACTTC. Full variable domain (missing parts from reference TRBV15 and TRBJ2-5): DAMVIQNPRYQVTQFGKPVTLSCSQTLNHNVMYWYQQKSSQAPKLLFHYYDKDFNNEADTPDNFQSRRPNTSFCFLDIRSPGLGDTAMYLCATSRGRQPQETQYFGPGTRLLVL.

The rearrangement links TRBV5-4 to TRBJ2-3; TRBD2 aligns across 14 bases. The J segment lost 6 bases and the V segment lost 4 bases, leaving 7 bases of the junction unmatched. The CDR3 contains 16 residues. CDR1 and CDR2 from the germline V gene are SGHNT and YYREEE (reference sequence). CDR3 region: CASSGGTSGSMDTQYF. Written as DNA, the CDR3 is TGTGCCAGCAGCGGCGGGACTAGCGGGAGCATGGATACGCAGTATTTT.

The chain employs TRBV4-2 and TRBJ2-7; no reliable D call. The CDR3 consists of 13 residues. Germline V lookup: CDR1 LGHNA, CDR2 YNFKEQ. Trimming pared 0 bases from V and 1 base from J, leaving 4 bases between. This chain's CDR3 is CASSQDTSYEQYF. The CDR3 DNA reads TGTGCCAGCAGCCAAGATACTTCCTACGAGCAGTACTTC.

This rearrangement joins TRBV7-9 to TRBJ2-1; 16 bases are a match to TRBD2. The trim removed 5 bases at V and 9 bases at J, leaving 7 bases unmatched. CDR3 length equals 16 residues. Germline lookup yields CDR1 SEHNR and CDR2 FQNEAQ (reference sequence). The CDR3 sequence: CASSLMGLAGGAEQFF. In nucleotides, the CDR3 is TGTGCCAGCAGCCTCATGGGACTAGCGGGAGGGGCTGAGCAGTTCTTC. Together with reference TRBV7-9 and TRBJ2-1, the CDR3 gives the full variable domain: DTGVSQNPRHKITKRGQNVTFRCDPISEHNRLYWYRQTLGQGPEFLTYFQNEAQLEKSRLLSDRFSAERPKGSFSTLEIQRTEQGDSAMYLCASSLMGLAGGAEQFFGPGTRLTVL.

This clone has just one count. The chain combines TRBV28 with TRBJ2-7, with 9 bases aligning to TRBD1. The CDR3 has 13 residues. V dropped 10 bases and J dropped 6; count of bases not matched to a gene: 10. Germline assignment: CDR1 MDHEN and CDR2 SYDVKM. DNA of the CDR3: TGTGCCACTACCCGGGACAGGGTTGGCGAGCAGTACTTC. It codes for CATTRDRVGEQYF.

This chain uses TRBV2 with TRBJ1-1, with 9 bases lining up with TRBD1. Germline V CDR1 and CDR2: SNHLY, FYNNEI. Losses at the gene ends were 5 bases for V and 4 bases for J; bases not matched to a gene: 2. This CDR3 spans 13 amino acids. CDR3 nucleotide sequence: TGTGCCAGCAGTACAGGGGGCGTCACTGAAGCTTTCTTT. This translates into CASSTGGVTEAFF.

The chain employs TRBV9 and TRBJ1-5; 10 bases line up with TRBD1. After removal of 3 bases from V and 2 bases from J, the junction contained 2 bases not matched to a gene. This CDR3 spans 15 amino acids. Germline V gene sequence: CDR1 SGDLS, CDR2 YYNGEE. CDR3 nucleotide sequence: TGTGCCAGCAGCGCAGGGACAGGGGGCAATCAGCCCCAGCATTTT. This sequence encodes CASSAGTGGNQPQHF.

This chain joins TRBV27 and TRBJ2-1; TRBD2 matches 8 bases. This CDR3 is built from 13 residues. CDR1 is MNHEY, CDR2 SMNVEV, per germline (reference sequence). The junction had 7 bases not matched to a gene; V was cut back by 7 bases and J by 8 bases. CDR3 sequence: CASMPGGLYEQFF. The CDR3 coding sequence is TGTGCCAGCATGCCGGGAGGGTTATATGAGCAGTTCTTC.

The V and J genes are TRBV6-5 and TRBJ1-2; TRBD1 matches at 12 bases. The ends lost 6 bases at V and 6 bases at J; junction bases unmatched: 5. From germline, CDR1 is MNHEY and CDR2 SVGAGI. The CDR3 covers 14 residues. This CDR3 reads CASSLGQGAHGYTF. CDR3 in DNA: TGTGCCAGCAGCCTGGGACAGGGGGCCCATGGCTACACCTTC.

The CDR3 protein is CASLRGLAGSSTDTQYF. In nucleotides, the CDR3 is TGTGCCTCCCTTAGGGGACTAGCGGGGTCAAGCACAGATACGCAGTATTTT. The rearrangement links TRBV30 to TRBJ2-3, with 13 bases matching TRBD2. The CDR3 is 17 amino acids. V shed 7 bases and J 0 bases; nucleotides not matched to a gene: 10. The germline gives CDR1 GTSNPN, CDR2 SVGIG (reference sequence).